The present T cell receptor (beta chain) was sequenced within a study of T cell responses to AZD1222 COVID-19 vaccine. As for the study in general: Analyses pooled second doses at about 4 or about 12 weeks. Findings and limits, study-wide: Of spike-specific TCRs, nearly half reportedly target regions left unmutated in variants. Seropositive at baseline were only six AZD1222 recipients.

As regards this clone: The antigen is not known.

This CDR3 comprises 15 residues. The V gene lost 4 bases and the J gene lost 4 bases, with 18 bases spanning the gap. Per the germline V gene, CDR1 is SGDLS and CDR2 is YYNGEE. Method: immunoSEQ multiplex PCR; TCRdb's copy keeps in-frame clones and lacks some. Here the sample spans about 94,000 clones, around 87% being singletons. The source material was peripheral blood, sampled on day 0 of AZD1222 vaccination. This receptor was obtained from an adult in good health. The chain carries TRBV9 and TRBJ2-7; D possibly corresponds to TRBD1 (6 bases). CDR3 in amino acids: CASSTGQNGAYEQYF. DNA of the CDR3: TGTGCCAGCAGCACGGGACAAAATGGGGCTTACGAGCAGTACTTC.